This entry lists 22 T cell receptor beta chains sequenced from one sample in a study of T cells in Graves' hyperthyroidism and ophthalmopathy. The TCR beta CDR3 regions underwent amplification using RNA transcripts as the source. The HTBI primer set drove a first-round RT-PCR of the TCR CDR3. TCRdb independently ran MiXCR on the multiplex PCR reads; one entry per CDR3 protein. The sample contains hundreds of thousands of distinct CDR3 sequences, 13% to 15% of which appear only once. Material: blood. The receptors were gathered from an older woman with Graves' ophthalmopathy.

This clonotype was picked up many times. This rearrangement joins TRBV6-2 or TRBV6-3 to TRBJ2-3; TRBD2 might be the D (5 bases). The length of the CDR3 is 15 residues. The V gene's germline CDR1 is MNHEY and CDR2 SVGEGT. Trimming took 6 bases from V and 5 from J, leaving 18 bases between them. CDR3 sequence (DNA): TGTGCCAGCAGAAACGAGGGTCTTCCCAGAGATACGCAGTATTTT. It specifies CASRNEGLPRDTQYF.

In this sample, this clonotype turned up many times. The V and J genes are TRBV20-1 and TRBJ2-5, with 10 bases identical to TRBD2. The germline gives CDR1 DFQATT, CDR2 SNEGSKA (reference sequence). The junction had 5 bases not matched to a gene; V was cut back by 0 bases and J by 1 base. CDR3 length: 16 amino acids. CDR3 DNA: TGCAGTGCTAGAGATGTTGGGACTAGCGCCCAAGAGACCCAGTACTTC. This codes for CSARDVGTSAQETQYF.

This clonotype was counted ten times or more. V gene TRBV29-1 combines with J gene TRBJ2-3; D not certain. This CDR3 region has 12 residues. Trimming cost V 4 bases and J 0 bases, with 5 bases left between them. The germline gives CDR1 SQVTM, CDR2 ANQGSEA. The CDR3 reads CSVGRSTDTQYF. CDR3 DNA: TGCAGCGTTGGACGGAGCACAGATACGCAGTATTTT.

The chain couples TRBV19 to TRBJ2-7, with 12 bases that match TRBD1. The length of the CDR3 is 13 residues. The trim removed 9 bases at V and 4 bases at J, leaving 4 bases unmatched. The germline CDR1 and CDR2 sequences are LNHDA and SQIVND (reference sequence). CDR3: CASGTGGVYEQYF. The CDR3 coding sequence is TGTGCCAGCGGGACAGGGGGCGTTTACGAGCAGTACTTC.

This clonotype appeared many times. The gene calls are TRBV2 and TRBJ2-5, with D perhaps matching TRBD2 (6 bases). The CDR3 totals 14 residues. Germline V gene lookup returns CDR1 SNHLY and CDR2 FYNNEI. V was clipped by 4 bases and J by 4 bases, with 13 bases between them. The CDR3 DNA reads TGTGCCAGCAGTGGATCGGAGGGGCGAGAGACCCAGTACTTC. It encodes CASSGSEGRETQYF. Full variable domain (rest looked up from reference TRBV2 and TRBJ2-5): EPEVTQTPSHQVTQMGQEVILRCVPISNHLYFYWYRQILGQKVEFLVSFYNNEISEKSEIFDDQFSVERPDGSNFTLKIRSTKLEDSAMYFCASSGSEGRETQYFGPGTRLLVL.

The chain is built from TRBV24-1 and TRBJ2-1; no clear D gene. Between the trimmed V and J ends, which lost 1 base and 4 bases, there was a span of 10 bases. CDR3 length: 15 amino acids. From germline, CDR1 is KGHDR and CDR2 SFDVKD. The CDR3 DNA reads as TGTGCCACCAGTGATTTAGGAGAGGCTTACAATGAGCAGTTCTTC. It specifies CATSDLGEAYNEQFF.

This clonotype was found many times. The rearrangement joins TRBV7-9 to TRBJ2-3; 10 bases are shared with TRBD2. The CDR3 runs to 16 residues. From germline, CDR1 is SEHNR and CDR2 FQNEAQ (reference sequence). V lost 2 bases, J lost 2 bases, and 4 bases stayed unmatched. CDR3 amino acids: CASSLTAGGPTDTQYF. The CDR3 DNA reads TGTGCCAGCAGCTTAACAGCGGGAGGGCCCACAGATACGCAGTATTTT.

This clonotype has a count of ten or more. The V call is TRBV7-2, the J call TRBJ1-5, with D hard to call. Germline V gene lookup returns CDR1 SGHTA and CDR2 FQGNSA. V lost 1 base and J 6 bases, leaving 10 bases between the germline ends. The CDR3 is made up of 14 amino acids. DNA for the CDR3: TGTGCCAGCAGCTTAGGGGTCCGGGGTCAGCCCCAGCATTTT. Translating it yields CASSLGVRGQPQHF.

This clonotype was seen many times. V gene TRBV7-9 combines with J gene TRBJ2-7, with 8 bases fitting TRBD2. The V gene's germline CDR1 is SEHNR and CDR2 FQNEAQ (reference sequence). The length of the CDR3 is 14 residues. The V segment lost 6 bases and the J segment 2 bases; nucleotides outside the gene matches: 6. The CDR3 sequence is CASSFSGSTYEQYF. The CDR3 nucleotides read TGTGCCAGCAGTTTCAGCGGGAGCACCTACGAGCAGTACTTC.

This clonotype was recorded a few times. The chain uses TRBV28 and TRBJ1-5, with D possibly being TRBD1 (5 bases). Germline values: CDR1 MDHEN, CDR2 SYDVKM. The CDR3 runs to 15 residues. V lost 7 bases, J lost 0 bases, and 13 bases lay in between. CDR3 amino acids: CASTTGGYSNQPQHF. As DNA, the CDR3 is TGTGCCAGCACAACCGGGGGTTATAGCAATCAGCCCCAGCATTTT.

The chain joins TRBV12-3 or TRBV12-4 to TRBJ2-1; 7 bases fit TRBD2. The CDR3 contains 13 residues. V lost 0 bases and J lost 12; bases outside the gene matches: 5. The CDR3 sequence is CASSLALGGGQFF. CDR3 nucleotide sequence: TGTGCCAGCAGTTTAGCGCTGGGGGGGGGGCAGTTCTTC.

This clonotype was recorded at least ten times. The chain uses TRBV5-1 and TRBJ2-7; D might be TRBD2 (6 bases). This CDR3 comprises 14 residues. V dropped 1 base and J dropped 1 base, with 9 bases sitting between them. The V gene's germline CDR1 is SGHRS and CDR2 YFSETQ. In DNA form, the CDR3 reads TGCGCCAGCAGCTTGTGGGGGGAATCCTACGAGCAGTACTTC. Translation gives CASSLWGESYEQYF.

This clonotype appeared a few times. This sequence joins TRBV27 and TRBJ2-1; 10 bases map to TRBD2. The CDR3 runs to 15 residues. V lost 6 bases to trimming and J lost 2 bases; unmatched junction nucleotides: 4. Germline assignment: CDR1 MNHEY and CDR2 SMNVEV (reference sequence). The CDR3 loop reads CASSLAGVAYNEQFF. CDR3 nucleotide sequence: TGTGCCAGCAGCCTAGCGGGAGTTGCCTACAATGAGCAGTTCTTC.

This clonotype showed up just a few times. The CDR3: CASSFKREGYNEQFF. Written as DNA, the CDR3 is TGTGCCAGCAGCTTTAAGCGGGAGGGATACAATGAGCAGTTCTTC. This chain links TRBV5-4 with TRBJ2-1, with 10 nucleotides matching TRBD2. Germline CDR1 and CDR2: SGHNT and YYREEE (reference sequence). This CDR3 spans 15 amino acids. With V trimmed by 2 bases and J by 4 bases, 3 bases remained unmatched.

The V and J genes are TRBV5-1 and TRBJ2-2; no clear D. The germline V and J ends were trimmed by 7 bases and 0 bases, with 10 bases remaining between them. In germline, CDR1 is SGHRS, CDR2 YFSETQ. This CDR3 is built from 14 residues. CDR3 nucleotide sequence: TGCGCCAGCCAGGCAAACCCGAACACCGGGGAGCTGTTTTTT. Its protein is CASQANPNTGELFF.

In this sample, this clonotype turned up many times. The chain is built from TRBV5-1 and TRBJ1-2, with D possibly matching TRBD1 (5 bases). This CDR3 is 13 amino acids long. Germline V CDR1 and CDR2: SGHRS, YFSETQ. The germline V and J ends were trimmed by 6 bases and 3 bases, with 12 bases remaining between them. The CDR3 DNA reads TGCGCCAGCACCGGGGGGGATCACTATGGCTACACCTTC. Amino acids: CASTGGDHYGYTF.

This clonotype was counted ten times or more. The chain employs TRBV11-2 and TRBJ2-1; a weak D match, TRBD1 (6 bases). The CDR3 covers 16 residues. Germline V CDR1 and CDR2: SGHAT, FQNNGV. Deletions cut 5 bases from V and 4 bases from J, with 18 bases between. DNA of the CDR3: TGTGCCAGCAGCCCTAGGGGCACCAGGGGTTACAATGAGCAGTTCTTC. The encoded protein is CASSPRGTRGYNEQFF.

The chain links TRBV28 to TRBJ2-2; 9 positions match TRBD2. Germline CDR1 reads MDHEN; CDR2 reads SYDVKM. The CDR3 is 15 amino acids. V was clipped by 6 bases and J by 2 bases; unmatched bases: 4. This CDR3 reads CASSTSGPNTGELFF. The CDR3, as DNA: TGTGCCAGCAGCACTAGCGGGCCCAACACCGGGGAGCTGTTTTTT.

The V gene is TRBV2, the J gene TRBJ1-6, with a tentative D call TRBD1 (6 bases). The CDR3 contains 13 residues. V gave up 7 bases and J gave up 4 bases, with 8 bases separating them. Germline V gene sequence: CDR1 SNHLY, CDR2 FYNNEI. The CDR3 sequence is CASIGQYNSPLHF. CDR3 DNA: TGTGCCAGCATTGGACAGTATAATTCACCCCTCCACTTT.

This clonotype was recorded a few times. One junction end disagrees with the germline gene, perhaps due to a read error. The rearrangement joins TRBV18 to TRBJ1-1, with D possibly being TRBD1 (5 bases). The germline V gene has CDR1 KGHSH and CDR2 LQKENI. This CDR3 is built from 12 residues. CDR3 in amino acids: CASSSPPGPLIF. DNA of the CDR3: TGTGCCAGCTCGTCGCCCCCAGGGCCCCTTATCTTT.

In regard to this clonotype: This may stem from a read error, because a much larger clone lies one nucleotide away. This rearrangement joins TRBV20-1 to TRBJ2-3; 8 bases match TRBD1. Germline values: CDR1 DFQATT, CDR2 SNEGSKA (reference sequence). The CDR3 runs to 14 residues. The CDR3 spells CSARETGVSDAQYF. The CDR3 DNA sequence: TGCAGTGCTAGAGAGACAGGGGTCTCAGATGCGCAGTATTTT.

At least ten counts were recorded for this clonotype. This chain joins TRBV11-2 and TRBJ2-7, with TRBD1 identical over 9 bases. The CDR3 has 15 amino acids. The germline V gene has CDR1 SGHAT and CDR2 FQNNGV. Unmatched junction bases numbered 12, after V lost 5 bases and J lost 7 bases. The CDR3 loop is CASSPQGAQGVEQYF. The CDR3 DNA reads TGTGCCAGCAGCCCACAGGGGGCGCAAGGTGTAGAGCAGTACTTC.